Listed below are T cell receptor beta chains from one sample, sequenced in a study of blood T cell repertoires in COVID-19. Data came from immunoSEQ multiplex PCR; TCRdb stores just in-frame clones and leaves some out. The table records roughly 100,000 clones, over 75% of them present only once. The sample consisted of peripheral blood. These receptors originate from a middle-aged man with acute or convalescent COVID-19. The CDR3 runs from the conserved cysteine through the conserved F or W. The D gene is left open where the match is weak. Only some rows state a clone size, as once, few, many or a class for expanded clones.

j_gene,abundance,d_gene,v_gene,CDR3aa,CDR3nt
TRBJ1-5,NA,NA,TRBV27,CASGLRQPQHF,TGTGCCAGCGGACTTCGTCAGCCCCAGCATTTT
TRBJ1-6,NA,TRBD1,TRBV11-2,CASSGTVGAPLHF,TGTGCCAGCAGCGGGACAGTGGGGGCACCCCTCCACTTT
TRBJ2-3,NA,TRBD2,TRBV19,CASTTSREGSTQYF,TGTGCCAGTACCACTAGCCGGGAGGGTTCTACGCAGTATTTT
TRBJ1-1,NA,TRBD1,TRBV5-5,CASSFGQGAILNTEAFF,TGTGCCAGCAGCTTTGGACAGGGGGCTATTCTGAACACTGAAGCTTTCTTT
TRBJ2-5,NA,TRBD1,TRBV14,CASSPLGTGRRETQYF,TGTGCCAGCAGCCCCCTTGGGACAGGGAGAAGAGAGACCCAGTACTTC
TRBJ2-5,many,TRBD1,TRBV27,CASSLFWVGTGGSETQYF,TGTGCCAGCAGTTTATTCTGGGTGGGGACAGGGGGTTCTGAGACCCAGTACTTC
TRBJ2-3,NA,TRBD2,TRBV3-1/TRBV3-2,CASSHPGASGSLDTQYF,TGTGCCAGCAGCCACCCAGGGGCTAGCGGGAGTCTAGATACGCAGTATTTT
TRBJ2-2,once,TRBD1,TRBV19,CASSFRTGNTGELFF,TGTGCCAGTAGTTTTCGGACAGGGAACACCGGGGAGCTGTTTTTT
TRBJ2-4,once,TRBD1,TRBV7-3,CASSVQGDGIQYF,TGTGCCAGCAGCGTACAGGGGGACGGCATTCAGTACTTC
TRBJ2-3,NA,NA,TRBV9,CASSVEGGTDTQYF,TGTGCCAGCAGCGTAGAGGGGGGCACAGATACGCAGTATTTT
TRBJ1-5,NA,NA,TRBV27,CASSLSDSNQPQHF,TGTGCCAGCAGTTTGTCAGACAGTAATCAGCCCCAGCATTTT
TRBJ2-2,NA,NA,TRBV19,CASSISPSSPGELFF,TGTGCCAGTAGTATTTCCCCCTCCTCCCCCGGGGAGCTGTTTTTT